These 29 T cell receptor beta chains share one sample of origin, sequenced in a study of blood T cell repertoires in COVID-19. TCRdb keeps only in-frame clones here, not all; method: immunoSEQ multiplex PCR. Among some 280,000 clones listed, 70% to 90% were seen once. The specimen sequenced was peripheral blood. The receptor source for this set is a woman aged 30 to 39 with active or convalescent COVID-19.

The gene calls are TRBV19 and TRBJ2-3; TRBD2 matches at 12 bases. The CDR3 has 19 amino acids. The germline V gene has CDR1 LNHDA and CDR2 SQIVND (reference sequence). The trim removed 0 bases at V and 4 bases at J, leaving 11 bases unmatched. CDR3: CASSIEGLAGGPGPDTQYF. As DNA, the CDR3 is TGTGCCAGTAGTATAGAAGGGCTAGCGGGGGGGCCCGGACCAGATACGCAGTATTTT.

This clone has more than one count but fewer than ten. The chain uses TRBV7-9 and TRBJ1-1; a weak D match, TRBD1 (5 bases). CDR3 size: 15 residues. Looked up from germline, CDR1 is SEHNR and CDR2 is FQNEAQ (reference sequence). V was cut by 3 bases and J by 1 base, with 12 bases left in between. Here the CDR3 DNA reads TGTGCCAGCAGCTTGGTCCGGGGGAAGAACACTGAAGCTTTCTTT. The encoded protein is CASSLVRGKNTEAFF.

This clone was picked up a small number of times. Here the CDR3 DNA reads TGTGCCAGCAGCCCCTGGGACACCGACTCCTATGGCTACACCTTC. It translates to CASSPWDTDSYGYTF. The gene calls are TRBV3-1 (or the pseudogene TRBV3-2) and TRBJ1-2, with D perhaps matching TRBD1 (6 bases). Looked up from germline, CDR1 is LGHDT and CDR2 is YNNKEL (reference sequence). Trimming took off 4 bases at V and 4 bases at J, with 16 bases between the two ends. The CDR3 is 15 amino acids.

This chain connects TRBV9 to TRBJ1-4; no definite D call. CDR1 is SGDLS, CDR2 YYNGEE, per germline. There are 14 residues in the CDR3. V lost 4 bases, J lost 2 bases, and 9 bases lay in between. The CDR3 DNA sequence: TGTGCCAGCAGCTTCGGGTGGACTAATGAAAAACTGTTTTTT. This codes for CASSFGWTNEKLFF. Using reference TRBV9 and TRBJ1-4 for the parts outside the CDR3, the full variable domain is DSGVTQTPKHLITATGQRVTLRCSPRSGDLSVYWYQQSLDQGLQFLIQYYNGEERAKGNILERFSAQQFPDLHSELNLSSLELGDSALYFCASSFGWTNEKLFFGSGTQLSVL.

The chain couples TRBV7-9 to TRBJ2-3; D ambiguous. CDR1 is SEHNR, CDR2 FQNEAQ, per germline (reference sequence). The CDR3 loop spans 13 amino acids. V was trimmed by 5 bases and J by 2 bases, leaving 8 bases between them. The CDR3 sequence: CASSQQVTDTQYF. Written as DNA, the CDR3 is TGTGCCAGCAGCCAGCAGGTCACAGATACGCAGTATTTT.

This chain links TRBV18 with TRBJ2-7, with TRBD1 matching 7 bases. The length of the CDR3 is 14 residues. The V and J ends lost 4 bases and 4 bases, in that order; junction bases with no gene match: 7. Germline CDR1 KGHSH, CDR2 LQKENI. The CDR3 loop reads CASSQGAPVYEQYF. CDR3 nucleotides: TGTGCCAGCTCACAGGGGGCACCGGTATACGAGCAGTACTTC.

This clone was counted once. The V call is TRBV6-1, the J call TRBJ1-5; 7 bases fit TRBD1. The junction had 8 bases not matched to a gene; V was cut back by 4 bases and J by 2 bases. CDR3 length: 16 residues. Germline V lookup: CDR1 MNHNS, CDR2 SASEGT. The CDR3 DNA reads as TGTGCCAGCAGTGTGCTGGGGACAGACCGCAATCAGCCCCAGCATTTT. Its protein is CASSVLGTDRNQPQHF.

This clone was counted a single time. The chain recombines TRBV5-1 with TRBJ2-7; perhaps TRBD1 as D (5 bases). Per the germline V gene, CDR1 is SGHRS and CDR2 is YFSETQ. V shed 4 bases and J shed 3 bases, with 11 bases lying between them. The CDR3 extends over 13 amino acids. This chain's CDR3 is CASSQDSFYEQYF. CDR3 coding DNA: TGCGCCAGCAGCCAAGACAGTTTCTACGAGCAGTACTTC.

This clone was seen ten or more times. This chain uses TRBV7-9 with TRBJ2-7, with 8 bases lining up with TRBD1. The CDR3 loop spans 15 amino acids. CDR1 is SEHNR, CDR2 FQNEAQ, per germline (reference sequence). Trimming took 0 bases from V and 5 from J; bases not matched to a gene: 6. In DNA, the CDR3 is TGTGCCAGCAGCTTAGCCTGGCAGGGGGCCCACGAGCAGTACTTC. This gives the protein CASSLAWQGAHEQYF. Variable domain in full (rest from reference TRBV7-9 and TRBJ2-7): DTGVSQNPRHKITKRGQNVTFRCDPISEHNRLYWYRQTLGQGPEFLTYFQNEAQLEKSRLLSDRFSAERPKGSFSTLEIQRTEQGDSAMYLCASSLAWQGAHEQYFGPGTRLTVT.

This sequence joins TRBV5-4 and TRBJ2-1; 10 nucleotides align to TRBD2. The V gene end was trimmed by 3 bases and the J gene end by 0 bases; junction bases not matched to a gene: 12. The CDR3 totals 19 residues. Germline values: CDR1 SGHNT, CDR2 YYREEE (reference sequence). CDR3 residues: CASSSPSGGGPSSYNEQFF. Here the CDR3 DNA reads TGTGCCAGCAGCTCCCCTAGCGGGGGAGGCCCCAGCTCCTACAATGAGCAGTTCTTC. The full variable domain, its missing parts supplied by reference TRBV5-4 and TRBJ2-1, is ETGVTQSPTHLIKTRGQQVTLRCSSQSGHNTVSWYQQALGQGPQFIFQYYREEENGRGNFPPRFSGLQFPNYSSELNVNALELDDSALYLCASSSPSGGGPSSYNEQFFGPGTRLTVL.

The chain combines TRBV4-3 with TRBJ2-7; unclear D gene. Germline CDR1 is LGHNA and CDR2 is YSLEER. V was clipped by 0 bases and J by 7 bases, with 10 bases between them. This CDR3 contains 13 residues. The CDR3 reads CASSQDGSREQYF. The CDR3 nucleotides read TGCGCCAGCAGCCAAGACGGGTCCCGGGAGCAGTACTTC.

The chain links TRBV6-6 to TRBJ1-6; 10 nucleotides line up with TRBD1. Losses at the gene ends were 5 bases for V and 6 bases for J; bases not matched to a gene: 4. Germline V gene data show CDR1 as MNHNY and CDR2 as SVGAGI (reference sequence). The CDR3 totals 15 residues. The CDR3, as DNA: TGTGCCAGCAGTCCGACAGGGGGCGTTAATTCACCCCTCCACTTT. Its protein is CASSPTGGVNSPLHF.

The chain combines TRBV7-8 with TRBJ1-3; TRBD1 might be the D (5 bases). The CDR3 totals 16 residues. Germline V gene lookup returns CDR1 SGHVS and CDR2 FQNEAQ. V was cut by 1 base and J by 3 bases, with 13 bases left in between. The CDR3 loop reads CASSLEEGLGGNTIYF. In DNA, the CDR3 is TGTGCCAGCAGCTTAGAGGAGGGGCTCGGTGGAAACACCATATATTTT.

As DNA, the CDR3 is TGTGCCAGCAGCGTAGTATCCATGCGGGGGGGCCCGGATACGCAGTATTTT. This codes for CASSVVSMRGGPDTQYF. The chain combines TRBV9 with TRBJ2-3, with 9 positions matching TRBD2. The J segment lost 6 bases and the V segment lost 0 bases, leaving 11 bases of the junction unmatched. This CDR3 is built from 17 residues. Germline CDR1 is SGDLS and CDR2 is YYNGEE.

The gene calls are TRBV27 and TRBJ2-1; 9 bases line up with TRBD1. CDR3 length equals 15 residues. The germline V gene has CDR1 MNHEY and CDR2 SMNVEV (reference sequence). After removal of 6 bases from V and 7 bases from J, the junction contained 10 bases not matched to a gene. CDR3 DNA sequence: TGTGCCAGCAGCTCTATCGGACAGGGGTGGAATGAGCAGTTCTTC. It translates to CASSSIGQGWNEQFF.

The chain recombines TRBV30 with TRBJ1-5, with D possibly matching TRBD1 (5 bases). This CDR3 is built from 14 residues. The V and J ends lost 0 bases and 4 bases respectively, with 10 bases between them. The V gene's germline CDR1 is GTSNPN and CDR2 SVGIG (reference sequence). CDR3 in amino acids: CAWSVSGVNQPQHF. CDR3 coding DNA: TGTGCCTGGAGTGTATCGGGGGTTAATCAGCCCCAGCATTTT.

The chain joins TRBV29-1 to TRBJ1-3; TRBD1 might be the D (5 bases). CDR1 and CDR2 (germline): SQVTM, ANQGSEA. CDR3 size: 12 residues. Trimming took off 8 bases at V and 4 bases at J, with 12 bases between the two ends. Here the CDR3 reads CSIRDFGNTIYF. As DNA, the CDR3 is TGCAGCATTCGGGACTTCGGAAACACCATATATTTT.

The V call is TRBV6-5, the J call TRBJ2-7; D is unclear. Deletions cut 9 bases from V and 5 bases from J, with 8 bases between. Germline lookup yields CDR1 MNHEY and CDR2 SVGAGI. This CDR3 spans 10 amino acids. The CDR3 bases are TGTGCCAGTTTCAGGAACGAGCAGTACTTC. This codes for CASFRNEQYF.

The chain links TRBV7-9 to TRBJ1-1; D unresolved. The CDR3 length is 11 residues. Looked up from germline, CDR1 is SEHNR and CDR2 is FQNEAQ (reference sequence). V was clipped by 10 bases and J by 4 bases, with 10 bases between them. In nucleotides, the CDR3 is TGTGCCACCATGGGCGCCACTGAAGCTTTCTTT. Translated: CATMGATEAFF.

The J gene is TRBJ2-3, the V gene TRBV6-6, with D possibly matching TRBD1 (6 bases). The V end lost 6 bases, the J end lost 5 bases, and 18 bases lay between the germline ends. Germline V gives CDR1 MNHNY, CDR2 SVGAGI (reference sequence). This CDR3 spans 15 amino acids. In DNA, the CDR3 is TGTGCCAGCAGCCACACAGGGTCGCCGGGAGATACGCAGTATTTT. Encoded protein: CASSHTGSPGDTQYF.

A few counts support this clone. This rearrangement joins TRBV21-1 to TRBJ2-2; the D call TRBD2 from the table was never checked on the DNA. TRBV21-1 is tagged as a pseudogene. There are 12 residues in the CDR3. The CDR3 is CASREGTGELFF. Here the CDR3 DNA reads TGTGCCAGCCGAGAGGGAACCGGGGAGCTGTTTTTT.

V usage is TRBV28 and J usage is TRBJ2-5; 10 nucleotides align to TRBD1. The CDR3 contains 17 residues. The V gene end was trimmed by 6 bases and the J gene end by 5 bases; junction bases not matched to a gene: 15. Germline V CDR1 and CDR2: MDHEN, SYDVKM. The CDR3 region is CASRGQDRGGLSETQYF. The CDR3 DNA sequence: TGTGCCAGCAGGGGACAGGACAGGGGGGGTTTGTCGGAGACCCAGTACTTC.

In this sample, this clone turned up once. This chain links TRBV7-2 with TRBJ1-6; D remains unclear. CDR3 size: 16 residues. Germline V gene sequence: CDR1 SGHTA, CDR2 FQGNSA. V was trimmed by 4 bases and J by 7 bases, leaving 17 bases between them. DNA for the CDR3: TGTGCCAGCAGCTCACGGCGGGAGCGCGGGAATTCACCCCTCCACTTT. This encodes CASSSRRERGNSPLHF.

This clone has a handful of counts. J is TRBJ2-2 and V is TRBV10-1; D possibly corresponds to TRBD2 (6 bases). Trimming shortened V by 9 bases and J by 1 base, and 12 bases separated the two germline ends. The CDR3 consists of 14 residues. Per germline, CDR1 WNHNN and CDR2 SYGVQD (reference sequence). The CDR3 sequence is CASRLERNTGELFF. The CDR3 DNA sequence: TGCGCCAGTCGACTAGAAAGGAACACCGGGGAGCTGTTTTTT.

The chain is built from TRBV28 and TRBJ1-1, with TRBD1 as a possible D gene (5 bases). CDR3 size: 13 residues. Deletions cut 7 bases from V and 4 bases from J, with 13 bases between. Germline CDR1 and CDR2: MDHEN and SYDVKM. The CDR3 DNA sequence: TGTGCCAGCATCGCAGGGCGGCCCACTGAAGCTTTCTTT. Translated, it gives CASIAGRPTEAFF.

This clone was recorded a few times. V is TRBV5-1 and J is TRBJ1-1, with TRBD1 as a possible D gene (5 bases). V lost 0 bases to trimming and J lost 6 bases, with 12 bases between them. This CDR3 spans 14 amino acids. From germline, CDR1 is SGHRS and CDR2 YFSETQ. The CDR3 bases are TGCGCCAGCAGCTTGGGACAGAGAGTGGCTGAAGCTTTCTTT. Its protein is CASSLGQRVAEAFF. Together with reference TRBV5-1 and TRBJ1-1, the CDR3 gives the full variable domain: KAGVTQTPRYLIKTRGQQVTLSCSPISGHRSVSWYQQTPGQGLQFLFEYFSETQRNKGNFPGRFSGRQFSNSRSEMNVSTLELGDSALYLCASSLGQRVAEAFFGQGTRLTVV.

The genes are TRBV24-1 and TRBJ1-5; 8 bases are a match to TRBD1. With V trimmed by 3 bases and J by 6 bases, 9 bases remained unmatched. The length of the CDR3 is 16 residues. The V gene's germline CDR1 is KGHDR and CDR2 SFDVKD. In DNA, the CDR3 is TGTGCCACCAGTGATGCTGCAACAGGGGGAGGTCAGCCCCAGCATTTT. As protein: CATSDAATGGGQPQHF.

The CDR3 is CASSSSTSRSANEQFF. The CDR3 DNA reads TGTGCCAGCAGCTCCTCGACAAGCCGCTCCGCCAATGAGCAGTTCTTC. V usage is TRBV5-6 and J usage is TRBJ2-1; D ambiguous. V lost 3 bases and J 6 bases, leaving 19 bases between the germline ends. The germline CDR1 and CDR2 sequences are SGHDT and YYEEEE. This CDR3 is built from 16 residues. The whole variable domain, remainder taken from reference TRBV5-6 and TRBJ2-1, is DAGVTQSPTHLIKTRGQQVTLRCSPKSGHDTVSWYQQALGQGPQFIFQYYEEEERQRGNFPDRFSGHQFPNYSSELNVNALLLGDSALYLCASSSSTSRSANEQFFGPGTRLTVL.

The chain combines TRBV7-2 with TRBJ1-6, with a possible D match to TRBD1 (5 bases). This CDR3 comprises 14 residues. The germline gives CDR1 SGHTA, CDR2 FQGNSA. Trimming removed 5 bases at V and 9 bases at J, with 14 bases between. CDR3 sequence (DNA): TGTGCCAGCAGCGATCAGGGTGTGGGTTCACCCCTCCACTTT. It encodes CASSDQGVGSPLHF.